This TCR beta chain was identified in a study of cytomegalovirus exposure and HLA in healthy donors (dated 2017 in TCRdb). In the study overall: According to an earlier analysis of 587 of the donors, 150 million to 200 million T cells yielded 120 million or so unique TCR beta sequences and 276 Gb of sequence data. Using immunosequencing, the study profiled T cell repertoires from around 670 subjects and related those repertoires to cytomegalovirus serostatus. A separate validation cohort of about 110 different subjects was used in addition to the roughly 640-subject first cohort. To study patterns of TCR occurrence, a later analysis re-analyzed previously published TCR beta repertoires from 700 or so donors and added high-resolution HLA genotyping. Class I and class II HLA loci were covered by the typing at four-digit resolution. About 300 gigabases of sequencing data and around 87 million unique TCR sequences were included in an early release covering 550 to 650 HLA-typed donors. The number of typed donors differed by locus: about 620-640 for A, B, C, DRB1 and DQB1; 500 to 550 for DQA1; roughly 600 for DPA1; and about 450 for DPB1. Donor age, sex, ethnicity and CMV serostatus were compiled alongside the repertoire data. Genome-wide SNP genotypes for about three fifths of the roughly 670 donors were used in a later genetic analysis, which treated that subset as a discovery cohort. All discovery cohort repertoires had been generated using a single sequencing platform. The study combined high-throughput TCR immunosequencing, statistical association of individual TCRs with disease status, and machine learning to predict cytomegalovirus infection status. The genetic ancestry cluster associated with self-reported Caucasian donors included 81% of the 398 genotyped donors. The later analysis used no new phenotypic data to find candidate immune exposures, relying instead on TCR beta sequences and their occurrence across donors. An earlier analysis of approximately 640 of the donors applied high-throughput TCR beta sequencing to assess whether each TCR beta V gene segment acted as functional or pseudogenic. The study aimed to test whether signatures of past pathogen exposure could be identified by cataloging public T cell receptors. Because of strong linkage in the cohort, roughly five DR-DQ haplotypes were treated as single units for association and clustering. Among roughly 400 genotyped donors of the cohort, an average of roughly 230,000 unique TCR beta nucleotide sequences was sequenced per donor, of which roughly 17% were non-productive.

The receptor library was made with the immunoSEQ multiplex PCR assay. For the multiplex PCR, a mixture combining 60 forward primers for TCR Vbeta segments and 13 reverse primers for TCR Jbeta segments was used. A multiplex PCR assay on genomic DNA amplified the CDR3 region of rearranged TCR beta genes. On the Illumina HiSeq System, the amplified TCR beta libraries were sequenced as 87-base-pair reads. As for the original processing: A later analysis tallied approximately 87 million unique TCR beta chains across the 700 or so repertoires, and approximately 9.9 million of those chains were shared by two or more donors. Raw reads were error-corrected and collapsed into unique sequences by a nearest-neighbor algorithm in which closely related sequences were merged to remove PCR and sequencing errors. To assign V, D and J gene segments, CDR3 sequences were aligned to IMGT reference sequences. Each retained sequence needed at least a six-nucleotide match to both a V gene segment and a J gene segment. A rearrangement was called productive if the CDR3 had no stop codons and remained in frame with V and J, and every other rearrangement was called non-productive. CDR3 was defined by IMGT convention, running from the second conserved V-encoded cysteine to the conserved J-encoded phenylalanine. The earlier analysis of fewer than 700 of the donors excluded sequences that lacked an unambiguous match to a single V gene segment. In an earlier analysis of 587 of the donors, a V segment was called functional when productive rearrangements were above 56.7%, and segregating when the standard deviation between donors exceeded 5%. A statistical classification framework was developed to diagnose cytomegalovirus status using the catalog of TCR beta chain sequences. V and J gene assignment, in a later analysis, came from comparing TCR nucleotide sequences with IMGT/GENE-DB human TR gene sequences. The TCRdist pipeline was used in a later analysis to assign CDR3 sequences and most-parsimonious VDJ recombination scenarios. In a later analysis, each TCR beta chain was defined by its CDR3 amino acid sequence together with its V-gene family, and reads lacking a unique V-gene family were excluded. A later analysis removed 592 highly shared, low-generation-probability nucleotide sequences to deal with suspected cross-contamination and a sequencing artifact. In a later analysis, a clonal expansion index was calculated for each public chain from normalized within-repertoire ranks of inferred template counts. In a later analysis, generation probabilities were computed with a VDJ recombination model fitted to out-of-frame rearrangements, and the resulting probabilities were checked against IGoR. A later analysis scored TCR-TCR, TCR-HLA and TCR-CMV co-occurrence with hypergeometric tests, applying a repertoire-size bias correction to TCR pairs. A later analysis estimated false discovery rates by permuting HLA or CMV assignments 20 times. In a later analysis, co-occurring TCRs were grouped using DBSCAN, with TCRdist sequence similarity added in when clustering inside HLA-allele-positive subsets. Repertoires with fewer than 30,000 or more than 120,000 public chains, plus five repertoires with anomalous nucleotide sharing, were excluded from co-occurrence clustering. TCRdb took this table from immuneACCESS and kept in-frame rearrangements with V and J called. Such tables lack part of the clones; where checked against another copy, unresolved V genes explain under half of the gap, and the rest is unexplained. The V and J calls and the clone size are those of that table, but D and trimming were determined from the DNA. In this sample the table shows some 130,000 clones, roughly 80% of which occur a single time. The ten top clones hold roughly 1.5% of the sample.

What the authors observed across the whole study: Correlated functional status among segregating V segments might be attributable to linkage disequilibrium, but an unknown experimental factor could not be ruled out. The study gave a list of roughly 150 TCR beta chains associated with cytomegalovirus. The cohort was sequenced for TCR beta chains only, and without alpha or paired-chain data the features that could be detected were limited. Because counts were too low, more than 15 rarely observed V segments, including chromosome 9 orphons, were left out of the earlier analysis of several hundred of the donors. In a later genetic analysis, a missense DCLRE1C variant was associated with V-gene and J-gene trimming of TCR beta chains, and the association was replicated in an independent cohort. Cytomegalovirus status was reported to be diagnosed by the classifier with high specificity and sensitivity in both the original and validation cohorts. Assigning TCR associations to individual alleles was difficult when HLA alleles, especially DR and DQ, strongly co-occurred. A later analysis reported that several top co-occurrence clusters appeared linked to parvovirus B19, influenza, CMV and Epstein-Barr virus. Compared with the roughly 600-donor mean, donors in an Asian-associated ancestry cluster had fewer N-insertions in productive TCRs, according to a later genetic analysis. At a false discovery rate of 0.05, a later analysis linked 16,951 TCR beta sequences to specific HLA alleles. Because some donors lacked HLA typing at each locus, the association tests relied only on the typed subset. Presence/absence analyses assumed roughly uniform sequencing depth across donors, an assumption that may not hold. In an earlier analysis of some 500 of the donors, most TCR beta V segments appeared in productive rearrangements about 87% or about 30% of the time, broadly matching IMGT annotations. A further reported finding was that TCR beta sequences accurately predicted the HLA-A and HLA-B alleles for most subjects in the first cohort. CMV serostatus was the only immune exposure information available for the cohort. The sequencing pipeline was judged likely to have produced a cluster of highly shared sequence variants as a technical artifact. In a later analysis, TCR association rates were found to vary across HLA loci, with the most associated TCRs seen for DRB1 alleles and the fewest for HLA-C alleles. In a later analysis, HLA-associated TCR beta chains were found to be more clonally expanded and to have lower generation probabilities than equally common non-associated chains. Across donors, most TCR sequences were observed very rarely, whereas some public TCRs were present in many individuals. In vitro tests confirmed that a few of the cytomegalovirus-associated TCR beta chains recognize cytomegalovirus antigens. It was suggested by the authors that the approach could potentially be generalized to other disease states and immunological phenotypes. In a later analysis, most CMV-associated TCR beta chains were found to appear HLA-restricted, with HLA associations seemingly driven largely by CMV exposure.

The cohort was made up of 500 to 800 healthy bone marrow donors. At the time of sampling, all cohort members were nominally healthy, though unrecorded immune exposures were likely present. The donor was CMV seronegative and belonged to the group of 352 seronegative cohort members. Every donor gave a peripheral blood sample, and the peripheral blood mononuclear cells from that sample were used for TCR beta sequencing. Genomic DNA was extracted from the blood cell samples with the Qiagen DNeasy Blood Extraction Kit. With respect to this clone: It has no known antigen specificity. Base quality data are lacking; no much larger clone is found one base away.

Sequenced: PBMCs. The clonotype comes from a female donor in good health and CMV-seronegative.

At the DNA level, the sequence is TGTGCCAGCAGCTTAGGTGCTAGCGGGAGGATAGACTACAATGAGCAGTTCTTC. Protein translation: CASSLGASGRIDYNEQFF. The chain couples TRBV13 to TRBJ2-1; 11 middle bases align to TRBD2. V is pruned by 0 bases and J by 3 bases, leaving 7 bases of the junction without a gene match. The CDR3 holds 18 amino acids from the cysteine to the phenylalanine. Just the 54-base CDR3 DNA is kept, in frame starting at base 1. Per the germline V gene (reference sequence), PRHDT is the CDR1 and FYEKMQ is the CDR2.